These T cell receptor beta chains were read from a single sample in a study of blood T cell repertoires in COVID-19. Method: immunoSEQ multiplex PCR; TCRdb's copy keeps in-frame clones and lacks some. The data show about 130,000 clones, about 80% seen once. The sequenced material came from peripheral blood. The receptors stem from a woman aged 50 to 65 with acute or convalescent COVID-19. Each CDR3 is given with its conserved first and last residue. D genes are given only for firm matches. A row's size may be missing; if present it is once, few, many or a size class.

clone_size j_call d_call v_call cdr3_aa cdr3_nt
NA TRBJ1-4 TRBD1 TRBV15 CATRGPEEGARDEKLFF TGTGCCACCCGCGGTCCAGAAGAGGGGGCAAGAGACGAAAAACTGTTTTTT
once TRBJ2-7 NA TRBV9 CASSVGLAYEQYF TGTGCCAGCAGCGTAGGGTTGGCTTACGAGCAGTACTTC
few TRBJ1-1 TRBD1 TRBV6-5 CASSHRGGDTEAFF TGTGCCAGCAGCCACAGGGGAGGAGACACTGAAGCTTTCTTT
NA TRBJ1-4 NA TRBV6-5 CASRRGANEKLFF TGTGCCAGCAGACGCGGCGCTAATGAAAAACTGTTTTTT
NA TRBJ1-2 TRBD1 TRBV5-6 CASSFLGQGTGYTF TGTGCCAGCAGCTTTTTGGGACAGGGGACCGGCTACACCTTC
NA TRBJ1-2 NA TRBV12-5 CASATLLDRDGYTF TGTGCTAGTGCCACTCTTCTGGACAGAGATGGCTACACCTTC
few TRBJ2-5 NA TRBV7-2 CASSWKTSSETQYF TGTGCCAGCAGCTGGAAAACTAGTTCAGAGACCCAGTACTTC
NA TRBJ1-2 TRBD1 TRBV3-1/TRBV3-2 CASSQADRGGYTF TGTGCCAGCAGCCAAGCCGACAGGGGTGGCTACACCTTC
NA TRBJ2-7 TRBD2 TRBV5-4 CASSAGTRAYEQYF TGTGCCAGCAGTGCCGGGACTAGGGCGTACGAGCAGTACTTC
NA TRBJ1-1 NA TRBV19 CASSPTYSSEAFF TGTGCCAGTAGCCCAACTTATAGTTCTGAAGCTTTCTTT
NA TRBJ1-5 NA TRBV19 CASSIGGSNQPQHF TGTGCCAGTAGTATTGGAGGGAGCAATCAGCCCCAGCATTTT
once TRBJ1-1 NA TRBV2 CASSAQGSDTEAFF TGTGCCAGCAGTGCCCAGGGATCGGACACTGAAGCTTTCTTT
NA TRBJ1-1 TRBD1 TRBV7-9 CASSLRQGGITEAFF TGTGCCAGCAGCTTAAGACAGGGTGGAATCACTGAAGCTTTCTTT
NA TRBJ1-4 NA TRBV19 CASSQSRLVQVGEKLFF TGTGCCAGTAGCCAAAGCCGTCTAGTACAGGTCGGCGAAAAACTGTTTTTT
NA TRBJ1-1 NA TRBV6-1 CASSDNKLNTEAFF TGTGCCAGCAGTGATAACAAATTGAACACTGAAGCTTTCTTT
NA TRBJ2-2 NA TRBV18 CASSYAGTGELFF TGTGCCAGCTCATATGCAGGGACCGGGGAGCTGTTTTTT
NA TRBJ1-6 TRBD1 TRBV12-5 CASGLFLRDRNFSPLHF TGTGCTAGTGGTTTGTTTCTTAGGGACAGGAATTTTTCACCCCTCCACTTT
NA TRBJ1-6 NA TRBV28 CASSSLGVNSPLHF TGTGCCAGCAGTTCTTTGGGAGTTAATTCACCCCTCCACTTT
NA TRBJ1-2 NA TRBV9 CASSEGGKGYTF TGTGCCAGCAGCGAGGGCGGGAAAGGCTACACCTTC
NA TRBJ2-1 NA TRBV28 CASSFRNEQFF TGTGCCAGCAGTTTTCGCAATGAGCAGTTCTTC
NA TRBJ1-1 TRBD1 TRBV6-1 CASSGDRTGGLRRTEAFF TGTGCCAGCAGTGGGGACAGGACAGGGGGTCTCCGGCGGACTGAAGCTTTCTTT
NA TRBJ2-2 TRBD1 TRBV19 CASSIVGTGAGELFF TGTGCCAGTAGTATAGTTGGGACAGGGGCCGGGGAGCTGTTTTTT
once TRBJ1-3 TRBD1 TRBV27 CASSPSQGDTIYF TGTGCCAGCAGTCCTTCTCAGGGGGACACCATATATTTT
NA TRBJ1-2 TRBD1 TRBV10-3 CAVSVGQGDRGYTF TGTGCCGTCAGTGTAGGACAGGGTGATCGTGGCTACACCTTC
once TRBJ1-4 TRBD1 TRBV5-4 CASQSDPTGDGKLFF TGTGCCAGCCAAAGCGATCCGACAGGGGACGGGAAACTGTTTTTT
NA TRBJ2-3 NA TRBV30 CAWSYGTEAQPDTQYF TGTGCCTGGAGTTACGGGACTGAGGCGCAGCCAGATACGCAGTATTTT
NA TRBJ2-3 NA TRBV5-1 CASSQAQPSTDTQYF TGCGCCAGCAGCCAGGCCCAGCCTAGCACAGATACGCAGTATTTT
few TRBJ2-7 NA TRBV7-6 CASSLPTPEGYEQYF TGTGCCAGCAGCCTTCCGACCCCGGAGGGGTACGAGCAGTACTTC
NA TRBJ2-5 NA TRBV20-1 CSARDVGGQYF TGCAGTGCTAGAGATGTGGGAGGCCAGTACTTC
NA TRBJ1-2 NA TRBV3-1/TRBV3-2 CASSQERIYGYTF TGTGCCAGCAGCCAAGAGAGGATTTATGGCTACACCTTC
NA TRBJ2-1 TRBD1 TRBV5-1 CASSFQGENHNEQFF TGCGCCAGCAGCTTCCAGGGGGAAAACCACAATGAGCAGTTCTTC
NA TRBJ1-2 TRBD1 TRBV5-1 CASSPGPGTGVASYTF TGCGCCAGCAGCCCAGGCCCCGGGACAGGGGTAGCAAGCTACACCTTC
once TRBJ1-5 TRBD1 TRBV19 CASTQGHTNQPQHF TGTGCCAGTACACAGGGGCATACCAATCAGCCCCAGCATTTT
NA TRBJ2-2 TRBD1 TRBV23-1 CASSQSQIPIGQGNTGELFF TGCGCCAGCAGTCAATCCCAAATCCCGATAGGACAGGGCAACACCGGGGAGCTGTTTTTT
NA TRBJ1-6 NA TRBV5-6 CASSPGNSPLHF TGTGCCAGCAGCCCCGGGAATTCACCCCTCCACTTT
once TRBJ2-3 TRBD1 TRBV27 CASSFRQGSYTQYF TGTGCCAGCAGTTTTCGACAGGGGTCATATACGCAGTATTTT
NA TRBJ1-1 NA TRBV7-6 CASSPRTGITEAFF TGTGCCAGCAGCCCGCGTACAGGGATCACTGAAGCTTTCTTT
once TRBJ2-3 NA TRBV24-1 CATSGASDPSTDTQYF TGTGCCACCAGCGGTGCATCCGATCCAAGCACAGATACGCAGTATTTT
NA TRBJ2-3 NA TRBV12-5 CASGFIEIDTQYF TGTGCTAGTGGTTTTATTGAGATAGATACGCAGTATTTT
NA TRBJ1-6 NA TRBV3-1/TRBV3-2 CASSRKLRNGNSPLHF TGTGCCAGCAGTCGCAAACTACGAAATGGTAATTCACCCCTCCACTTT
NA TRBJ2-2 NA TRBV5-5 CASSFASTGELFF TGTGCCAGCAGCTTCGCGAGCACCGGGGAGCTGTTTTTT
NA TRBJ2-1 TRBD2 TRBV24-1 CATSDNRRSMPSSGGLTYNEQFF TGTGCCACCAGTGATAACCGACGGAGCATGCCGTCTAGCGGGGGGCTGACCTACAATGAGCAGTTCTTC
NA TRBJ1-5 NA TRBV12-5 CASGLGQGNQPQHF TGTGCTAGTGGTTTGGGACAGGGCAATCAGCCCCAGCATTTT
NA TRBJ2-7 NA TRBV9 CASSYTGIEQYF TGTGCCAGCAGTTATACAGGGATCGAGCAGTACTTC
NA TRBJ2-6 NA TRBV4-2 CASSQGDMGSGANVLTF TGTGCCAGCAGCCAAGGGGACATGGGCTCTGGGGCCAACGTCCTGACTTTC
NA TRBJ1-1 NA TRBV3-1/TRBV3-2 CASSQESQGTTEAFF TGTGCCAGCAGCCAAGAAAGCCAGGGTACCACTGAAGCTTTCTTT
NA TRBJ1-1 NA TRBV12-3/TRBV12-4 CASSRGLNTEAFF TGTGCCAGCAGCAGGGGACTGAACACTGAAGCTTTCTTT
NA TRBJ1-2 TRBD1 TRBV6-5 CASSRGQGANYGYTF TGTGCCAGCAGTCGTGGACAGGGGGCAAACTATGGCTACACCTTC